The 6 T cell receptor beta chains below were found in one sample sequenced in a study of CD4 T cells in relation to SARS-CoV-2 and coronaviruses. Unexposed donor CD4+ T cells date from about 2011-2019, before the COVID-19 pandemic. The assay was immunoSEQ multiplex PCR, and TCRdb's table has in-frame clones only and misses some. The profile covers about 55,000 clones, with more than 80% appearing a single time and approximately 1.4% taken by the ten largest. The sequenced sample consisted of memory CD4+ T cells from PBMCs. All receptors derive from a human donor in good health.

The rearrangement joins TRBV7-2 to TRBJ2-1; 7 bases are a match to TRBD1. Unmatched junction bases numbered 7, after V lost 5 bases and J lost 0 bases. Germline CDR1 SGHTA, CDR2 FQGNSA. The CDR3 has 16 residues. This CDR3 is CASSTQGQISYNEQFF. As DNA, the CDR3 is TGTGCCAGCAGCACGCAGGGACAGATCTCCTACAATGAGCAGTTCTTC. The variable domain in full, with the rest retrieved from reference TRBV7-2 and TRBJ2-1, is GAGVSQSPSNKVTEKGKDVELRCDPISGHTALYWYRQSLGQGLEFLIYFQGNSAPDKSGLPSDRFSAERTGGSVSTLTIQRTQQEDSAVYLCASSTQGQISYNEQFFGPGTRLTVL.

The chain employs TRBV9 and TRBJ2-1; 11 nucleotides match TRBD2. This CDR3 has 15 amino acids. V shed 4 bases, J shed 3 bases, and the junction held 3 bases outside the gene matches. Germline V lookup: CDR1 SGDLS, CDR2 YYNGEE. The CDR3 here is CASSPTSGIYNEQFF. CDR3 DNA: TGTGCCAGCAGCCCGACTAGCGGGATCTACAATGAGCAGTTCTTC.

This rearrangement joins TRBV9 to TRBJ2-5; 9 bases line up with TRBD1. CDR1 and CDR2 from the germline V gene are SGDLS and YYNGEE. With 0 bases clipped from V and 8 bases from J, the junction kept 5 bases outside the gene matches. The CDR3 is 14 amino acids. This chain's CDR3 is CASSVEGQGPTQYF. In DNA form, the CDR3 reads TGTGCCAGCAGCGTAGAGGGACAGGGCCCTACCCAGTACTTC.

CDR3 sequence: CASSQDPRQPQHF. CDR3 sequence (DNA): TGTGCCAGCAGCCAAGACCCCCGACAGCCCCAGCATTTT. V gene TRBV3-1 (or the pseudogene TRBV3-2) combines with J gene TRBJ1-5; no clear D gene. Trimming removed 0 bases from V and 7 bases from J, with 7 bases in between. The germline V gene has CDR1 LGHDT and CDR2 YNNKEL (reference sequence). The CDR3 contains 13 residues.

J is TRBJ2-1 and V is TRBV4-2, with a tentative D call TRBD2 (5 bases). CDR3 length: 15 residues. Trimming pared 0 bases from V and 4 bases from J, leaving 10 bases between. Germline assignment: CDR1 LGHNA and CDR2 YNFKEQ. The CDR3 spells CASSQDGNFYNEQFF. The CDR3, as DNA: TGTGCCAGCAGCCAAGACGGGAACTTTTACAATGAGCAGTTCTTC.

This clone was seen a few times. V gene TRBV18 combines with J gene TRBJ2-1; D tentatively fits TRBD1 or TRBD2 (5 bases each). CDR1 and CDR2 (germline): KGHSH, LQKENI. Trimming shortened V by 3 bases and J by 6 bases, and 12 bases separated the two germline ends. The CDR3 is 14 amino acids. The DNA for the CDR3 is TGTGCCAGCTCACCTGGGACCGCTAGCAATGAGCAGTTCTTC. Residues: CASSPGTASNEQFF.